This T cell receptor beta chain was recovered during a study of blood T cell repertoires in COVID-19. Germline CDR1 and CDR2: SGHRS and YFSETQ. With 0 bases clipped from V and 8 bases from J, the junction kept 7 bases outside the gene matches. CDR3 length: 17 amino acids. TCRdb's copy holds only in-frame clones and misses some; the assay was immunoSEQ multiplex PCR. The sample lists 90,000 to 110,000 clones, around 82% occurring once. The chain is built from TRBV5-1 and TRBJ2-1; TRBD2 matches 14 bases. The TCR was taken from a woman aged 45-65 years with acute or convalescent COVID-19. The sequenced sample was peripheral blood. The CDR3, as DNA: TGCGCCAGCAGCTTGGGACTAGCGGGGGGGCCGGGTGATGAGCAGTTCTTC. This gives the protein CASSLGLAGGPGDEQFF.